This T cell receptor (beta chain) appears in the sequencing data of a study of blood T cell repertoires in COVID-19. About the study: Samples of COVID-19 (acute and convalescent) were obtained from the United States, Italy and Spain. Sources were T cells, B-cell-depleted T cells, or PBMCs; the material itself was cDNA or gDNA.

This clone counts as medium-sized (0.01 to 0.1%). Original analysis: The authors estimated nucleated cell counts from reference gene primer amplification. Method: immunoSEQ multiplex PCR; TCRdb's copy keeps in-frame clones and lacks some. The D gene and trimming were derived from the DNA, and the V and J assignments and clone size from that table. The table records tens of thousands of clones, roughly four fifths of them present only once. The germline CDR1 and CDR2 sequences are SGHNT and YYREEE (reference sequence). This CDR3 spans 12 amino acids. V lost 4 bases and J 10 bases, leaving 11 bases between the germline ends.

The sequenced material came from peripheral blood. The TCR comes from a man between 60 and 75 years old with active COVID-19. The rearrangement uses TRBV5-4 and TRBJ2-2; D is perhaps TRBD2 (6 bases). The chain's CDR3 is CASSTGTPELFF. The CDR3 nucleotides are TGTGCCAGCAGCACCGGGACTCCGGAGCTGTTTTTT.